The following is a T cell receptor beta chain sequence with its context. The entry originates in a study of T cell responses to AZD1222 COVID-19 vaccine. Libraries were prepared by immunoSEQ multiplex PCR; TCRdb keeps only in-frame clonotypes and omits some of them. The table shows under 100,000 clones, with around nine tenths occurring only once. Per the germline V gene, CDR1 is ENHRY and CDR2 is SYGVKD. The CDR3 loop spans 12 amino acids. V lost 2 bases and J lost 2, with 4 bases in between. This sample comprised peripheral blood, obtained on day 0 of AZD1222 vaccination. This TCR derives from an adult in good health. This chain joins TRBV10-3 and TRBJ2-7; D uncertain. The CDR3 DNA reads as TGTGCCATCAGTGAGCGGGCCTACGAGCAGTACTTC. Protein sequence: CAISERAYEQYF.